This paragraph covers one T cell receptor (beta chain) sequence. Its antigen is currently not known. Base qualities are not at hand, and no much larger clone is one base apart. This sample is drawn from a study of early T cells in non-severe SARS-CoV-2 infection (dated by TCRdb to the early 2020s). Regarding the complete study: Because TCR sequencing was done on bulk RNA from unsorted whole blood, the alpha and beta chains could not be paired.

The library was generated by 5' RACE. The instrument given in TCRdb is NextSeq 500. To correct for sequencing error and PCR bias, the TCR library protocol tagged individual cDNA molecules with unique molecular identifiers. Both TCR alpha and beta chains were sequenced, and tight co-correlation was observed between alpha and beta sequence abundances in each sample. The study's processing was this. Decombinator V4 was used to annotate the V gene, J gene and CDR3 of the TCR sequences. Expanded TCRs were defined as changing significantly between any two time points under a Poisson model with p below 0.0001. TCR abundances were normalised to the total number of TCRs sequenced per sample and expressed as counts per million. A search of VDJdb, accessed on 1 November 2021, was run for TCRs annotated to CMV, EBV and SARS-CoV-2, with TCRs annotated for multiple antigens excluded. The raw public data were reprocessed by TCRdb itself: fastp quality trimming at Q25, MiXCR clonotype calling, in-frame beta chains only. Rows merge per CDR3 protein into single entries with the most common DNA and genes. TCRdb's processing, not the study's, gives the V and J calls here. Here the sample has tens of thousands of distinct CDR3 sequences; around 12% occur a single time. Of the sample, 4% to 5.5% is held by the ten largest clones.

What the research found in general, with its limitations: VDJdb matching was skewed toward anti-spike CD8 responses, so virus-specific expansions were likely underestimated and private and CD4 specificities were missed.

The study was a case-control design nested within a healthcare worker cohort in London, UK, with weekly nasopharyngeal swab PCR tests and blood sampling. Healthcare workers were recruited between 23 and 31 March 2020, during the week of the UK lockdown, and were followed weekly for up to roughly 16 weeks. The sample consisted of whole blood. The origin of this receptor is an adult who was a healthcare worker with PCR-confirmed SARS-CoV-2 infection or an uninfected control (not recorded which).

The CDR3 sequence is CASSLAGPPNEQFF. The nucleotide sequence reads TGTGCCAGCAGCTTAGCGGGTCCTCCTAATGAGCAGTTCTTC. The V gene is TRBV11-2 and the J gene is TRBJ2-1, with the D gene call left open. Trimming costs V 1 base and J 7 bases, and their ends lie 11 bases apart. The CDR3 holds 14 amino acids from the cysteine to the phenylalanine. Kept here is only the CDR3 DNA, which spans 42 bases and is read in frame from base 1. Based on the germline V gene, the CDR1 and CDR2 sequences are SGHAT and FQNNGV. This CDR3, with the reference TRBV11-2 and TRBJ2-1 proteins standing in past its ends, gives the full variable domain EAGVAQSPRYKIIEKRQSVAFWCNPISGHATLYWYQQILGQGPKLLIQFQNNGVVDDSQLPKDRFSAERLKGVDSTLKIQPAKLEDSAVYLCASSLAGPPNEQFFGPGTRLTVL.